Following are 24 T cell receptor beta chains from one sample sequenced in a study of human T cells and chemical hapten exposure. TCRdb re-derived calls from the RACE reads in MiXCR, one entry per CDR3 protein. The data show tens of thousands of distinct CDR3 sequences, roughly 12% seen once. As to time point: pre-sensitization, week 0. Described treatment: therapeutic diphenylcyclopropenone sensitization with weekly scalp DPC. Total RNA extraction was carried out from unfractionated whole blood. The sample here was whole blood, taken in connection with sensitization to the hapten diphenylcyclopropenone (DPC). All receptors come from a woman in her thirties or forties with alopecia areata. Some clones in this sample may be carry-over from other donors' samples.

In the case of this clonotype: This may be a read error: a much more frequent sequence differs by one nucleotide. CDR3 DNA sequence: TGTGCCAGCAGTTTACGGGGGACGGGAGTAGATACGCAGTATTTT. It yields the protein CASSLRGTGVDTQYF. The chain has TRBV12-3 or TRBV12-4 and TRBJ2-3; D might be TRBD2 (6 bases). This CDR3 is 15 amino acids long. V was clipped by 2 bases and J by 5 bases, with 14 bases between them.

This clonotype was seen at least ten times. The J gene is TRBJ1-1, the V gene TRBV29-1, with D perhaps TRBD1 (6 bases). This CDR3 spans 12 amino acids. Trimming took 5 bases from V and 7 from J, leaving 14 bases between them. CDR1 and CDR2 (germline): SQVTM, ANQGSEA. This CDR3 reads CSVYRVGGEAFF. In nucleotides, the CDR3 is TGCAGCGTTTACAGGGTAGGCGGTGAAGCTTTCTTT. The full variable domain, with the rest looked up from reference TRBV29-1 and TRBJ1-1, is SAVISQKPSRDICQRGTSLTIQCQVDSQVTMMFWYRQQPGQSLTLIATANQGSEATYESGFVIDKFPISRPNLTFSTLTVSNMSPEDSSIYLCSVYRVGGEAFFGQGTRLTVV.

This clonotype appeared many times. The gene calls are TRBV7-3 and TRBJ2-2; TRBD1 aligns across 7 bases. Germline V gene data show CDR1 as SGHTA and CDR2 as FQGTGA. J gave up 0 bases and V 4 bases, and 5 bases lay outside the gene matches. The CDR3 extends over 16 amino acids. The CDR3 DNA follows: TGTGCCAGCAGCTCCTACGGGACAGCGAACACCGGGGAGCTGTTTTTT. Translation: CASSSYGTANTGELFF.

In its sample, this clonotype was seen a few times. The chain employs TRBV7-2 and TRBJ2-3, with D perhaps TRBD1 (5 bases). The ends were cut back, 1 base at V and 4 bases at J, with 15 bases in the middle. Germline V CDR1 and CDR2: SGHTA, FQGNSA. CDR3 length: 16 residues. CDR3 loop: CASSLEGQLGADTQYF. Written as DNA, the CDR3 is TGTGCCAGCAGCTTAGAGGGGCAGTTAGGGGCAGATACGCAGTATTTT.

The rearrangement joins TRBV5-1 to TRBJ2-7; no reliable D call. Germline assignment: CDR1 SGHRS and CDR2 YFSETQ. This CDR3 comprises 10 residues. The V and J ends lost 8 bases and 6 bases respectively, with 9 bases between them. For the CDR3, the DNA is TGCGCCAGAAAGAGAGGCGAGCAGTACTTC. Translation gives CARKRGEQYF.

In its sample, this clonotype was seen a few times. CDR3 bases: TGTGCCAGCAGCCAAGAGGGCAGCTCTGGGGCCAACGTCCTGACTTTC. Amino acid sequence: CASSQEGSSGANVLTF. The chain carries TRBV4-2 and TRBJ2-6; D not resolved. V was pared by 0 bases and J by 0 bases, with 6 bases between. From germline, CDR1 is LGHNA and CDR2 YNFKEQ. The CDR3 runs 16 residues.

This clonotype was seen a handful of times. The chain links TRBV11-2 to TRBJ2-1, with D perhaps TRBD2 (7 bases). The CDR3 has 15 residues. Looked up from germline, CDR1 is SGHAT and CDR2 is FQNNGV. V was trimmed by 1 base and J by 10 bases, leaving 17 bases between them. The CDR3 DNA sequence: TGTGCCAGCAGCTTAGTCCCCACTAAGGGGGGGGAGCAGTTCTTC. It codes for CASSLVPTKGGEQFF.

This chain uses TRBV7-2 with TRBJ1-5; D remains ambiguous. Trimming shortened V by 2 bases and J by 4 bases, and 12 bases separated the two germline ends. The CDR3 is 15 amino acids. Germline values: CDR1 SGHTA, CDR2 FQGNSA. The DNA for the CDR3 is TGTGCCAGCAGCTTAACCTCCCAGTCTAATCAGCCCCAGCATTTT. Amino acid sequence: CASSLTSQSNQPQHF.

This clonotype turned up a few times. The chain recombines TRBV29-1 with TRBJ1-1; D call uncertain. V was trimmed by 6 bases and J by 7 bases, leaving 15 bases between them. This CDR3 comprises 12 residues. The V gene's germline CDR1 is SQVTM and CDR2 ANQGSEA. The CDR3 is CSVAKQRGEAFF. CDR3 DNA sequence: TGCAGCGTCGCAAAGCAACGCGGTGAAGCTTTCTTT.

This clonotype was seen repeatedly, ten times or more. The chain carries TRBV29-1 and TRBJ2-1; a weak D match, TRBD2 (5 bases). CDR1 is SQVTM and CDR2 is ANQGSEA in the germline V gene. Between the trimmed V and J ends, which lost 6 bases and 7 bases, there was a span of 19 bases. CDR3 length equals 14 residues. The CDR3 nucleotides read TGCAGCGTCGCTCTAGCAACGGGTTCAAATGAGCAGTTCTTC. Translating it yields CSVALATGSNEQFF.

As regards this clonotype: A single base separates this from a much larger clone, so it may be a read error. J is TRBJ2-7 and V is TRBV10-3; 7 positions match TRBD2. Looked up from germline, CDR1 is ENHRY and CDR2 is SYGVKD. This CDR3 has 15 amino acids. The trim removed 2 bases at V and 3 bases at J, leaving 7 bases unmatched. The DNA for the CDR3 is TGTGCCATCAGTGAGGGACTAGTGGGAGACTACGAGCAGTACTTC. Protein: CAISEGLVGDYEQYF.

The V gene is TRBV5-5, the J gene TRBJ2-3; D is undetermined. V shed 1 base and J shed 2 bases, with 8 bases lying between them. Germline assignment: CDR1 SGHKS and CDR2 YYEKEE (reference sequence). The CDR3 sequence is 14 residues long. In DNA form, the CDR3 reads TGTGCCAGCAGCTTGTCCCCACCCACAGATACGCAGTATTTT. Translated: CASSLSPPTDTQYF.

The table lists this clonotype with many counts. The chain links TRBV29-1 to TRBJ2-7, with TRBD1 matching over 9 bases. There are 11 residues in the CDR3. V lost 6 bases, J lost 4 bases, and 1 base stayed unmatched. Germline CDR1 SQVTM, CDR2 ANQGSEA. For the CDR3, the DNA is TGCAGCGTGGACAGGGGTTACGAGCAGTACTTC. It yields the protein CSVDRGYEQYF.

This clonotype was recorded at least ten times. The chain links TRBV20-1 to TRBJ1-2; TRBD1 agrees at 7 bases. The CDR3 is 16 residues long. Germline CDR1 is DFQATT and CDR2 is SNEGSKA (reference sequence). V was clipped by 5 bases and J by 0 bases; unmatched bases: 12. The CDR3 DNA sequence: TGCAGTGCTGTAACCACCACAGGGGCAGCTAACTATGGCTACACCTTC. It is translated as CSAVTTTGAANYGYTF.

In regard to this clonotype: A read error is possible here, since a much larger clone lies one base away. The chain uses TRBV4-2 and TRBJ2-1; D remains unclear. V shed 1 base and J shed 7 bases, with 11 bases lying between them. Germline CDR1 reads LGHNA; CDR2 reads YNFKEQ. The CDR3 sequence is 14 residues long. The CDR3 DNA is TGTGCCAGCAGCCAAGTAGTCCCTGGGAATGAGCAGTTCTTC. Translating it yields CASSQVVPGNEQFF.

This clonotype was seen ten or more times. The chain recombines TRBV29-1 with TRBJ2-1; the D gene is possibly TRBD1 (5 bases). V was cut by 3 bases and J by 5 bases, with 8 bases left in between. CDR3 length equals 12 residues. Germline V lookup: CDR1 SQVTM, CDR2 ANQGSEA. The CDR3 DNA reads TGCAGCGTTGAGGGCAGGGACAATGAGCAGTTCTTC. Protein product: CSVEGRDNEQFF.

This clonotype appeared many times. The rearrangement uses TRBV6-5 and TRBJ1-6; D remains unclear. Trimming took 6 bases from V and 19 from J, leaving 7 bases between them. Germline V gene sequence: CDR1 MNHEY, CDR2 SVGAGI. The CDR3 has 8 residues. The CDR3 here is CASSREHF. In DNA form, the CDR3 reads TGTGCCAGCAGCCGGGAACACTTT.

V is TRBV28 and J is TRBJ2-7; TRBD2 agrees at 10 bases. After removal of 4 bases from V and 5 bases from J, the junction contained 14 bases not matched to a gene. The CDR3 length is 17 residues. Germline-derived CDR1 and CDR2 are MDHEN and SYDVKM. This chain's CDR3 is CASSSLTGTSGTDEQYF. The CDR3 coding sequence is TGTGCCAGCAGTTCACTTACCGGCACTAGCGGGACAGACGAGCAGTACTTC. Using reference TRBV28 and TRBJ2-7 for the parts outside the CDR3, the full variable domain is DVKVTQSSRYLVKRTGEKVFLECVQDMDHENMFWYRQDPGLGLRLIYFSYDVKMKEKGDIPEGYSVSREKKERFSLILESASTNQTSMYLCASSSLTGTSGTDEQYFGPGTRLTVT.

Details on this clonotype: Since a much larger clone is just one base distant, this may be a read error. V usage is TRBV11-2 and J usage is TRBJ2-1; D tentatively reads TRBD1 or TRBD2 (6 bases each). Per germline, CDR1 SGHAT and CDR2 FQNNGV. This CDR3 region has 12 residues. V lost 4 bases and J lost 15, with 16 bases in between. CDR3 DNA: TGTGCCAGCAGCTCTGACTACAGGGAGGCGTTCTTC. It codes for CASSSDYREAFF. The full variable domain, with the rest looked up from reference TRBV11-2 and TRBJ2-1, is EAGVAQSPRYKIIEKRQSVAFWCNPISGHATLYWYQQILGQGPKLLIQFQNNGVVDDSQLPKDRFSAERLKGVDSTLKIQPAKLEDSAVYLCASSSDYREAFFGPGTRLTVL.

This clonotype showed up many times. V and J are TRBV18 and TRBJ1-4, with a weak D call TRBD1 (6 bases). CDR1 KGHSH and CDR2 LQKENI come from the germline V gene. This CDR3 has 16 residues. The V gene lost 4 bases and the J gene lost 4 bases, with 16 bases spanning the gap. The CDR3 spells CASSLTATGLNEKLFF. CDR3 DNA sequence: TGTGCCAGCTCACTAACCGCGACAGGACTTAATGAAAAACTGTTTTTT.

This clonotype was seen only a few times. V is TRBV4-2 and J is TRBJ2-7; TRBD1 aligns across 9 bases. Germline CDR1 reads LGHNA; CDR2 reads YNFKEQ. CDR3 length: 15 amino acids. Trimming at V came to 4 bases and at J to 6 bases, leaving 10 bases not matched to a gene. CDR3 region: CASSRAGTGTGEQYF. CDR3 nucleotide sequence: TGTGCCAGCAGCCGGGCCGGGACAGGGACTGGCGAGCAGTACTTC.

The chain links TRBV5-6 to TRBJ1-3, with 10 nucleotides matching TRBD1. The CDR3 length is 14 residues. The germline gives CDR1 SGHDT, CDR2 YYEEEE. J lost 7 bases, V lost 5 bases, and 6 bases had no gene match. The CDR3 DNA sequence: TGTGCCAGCAGGCCGGACAGGGGGAGCAACACCATATATTTT. Residues: CASRPDRGSNTIYF.

This clonotype was detected only a few times. The V and J genes are TRBV29-1 and TRBJ1-1, with D possibly being TRBD1 (6 bases). V was shortened by 6 bases and J by 8 bases, with 10 bases between the two germline ends. CDR1 SQVTM and CDR2 ANQGSEA come from the germline V gene. CDR3 size: 10 residues. The CDR3 DNA reads TGCAGCGTCGGACAGTCAGAAGCTTTCTTT. Translating it yields CSVGQSEAFF.

The sample holds many counts of this clonotype. The chain is built from TRBV5-1 and TRBJ2-3; 7 nucleotides agree with TRBD2. CDR3 length equals 17 residues. Germline CDR1 SGHRS, CDR2 YFSETQ. The J segment lost 4 bases and the V segment lost 0 bases, leaving 11 bases of the junction unmatched. The CDR3 reads CASSLEVGGPYADTQYF. The CDR3 nucleotides read TGCGCCAGCAGCTTGGAGGTGGGAGGGCCCTACGCAGATACGCAGTATTTT.